The clone carrying this TCR beta chain was observed at least ten times. The antigen is unknown. The sample belongs to a study of spatial heterogeneity in lung cancer. Background on the study: Detected sequences consistently included more beta-chain ones than alpha-chain ones.

MiXCR, applied by TCRdb to the 5' RACE reads, yields one record per CDR3 protein. The sample holds some 2,800 distinct CDR3 sequences; 6.5% to 8% are singletons and the top ten take roughly a tenth. Specified time point: sample taken at primary tumor resection. Findings and limits, study-wide: Higher tumor mutation counts went along with higher counts of expanded intratumoral alpha and beta TCRs.

The sequencing used lung tumor tissue, collected at surgery. This clonotype was obtained from a female donor with early-stage non-small cell lung cancer.

DNA for the CDR3: TGCAGCGTTCCGGGACAGGGAGGTTACGAGCAGTACTTC. It encodes CSVPGQGGYEQYF. The gene calls are TRBV29-1 and TRBJ2-7; 9 bases fit TRBD1. CDR1 SQVTM and CDR2 ANQGSEA come from the germline V gene. The CDR3 totals 13 residues. Losses at the gene ends were 5 bases for V and 4 bases for J; bases not matched to a gene: 6.